This TCR beta chain derives from a study of T cell repertoires in cytomegalovirus infection. Looking at the study overall: From public TCR beta signatures came an indication of both CMV infection and matching HLA type.

Study findings and constraints: Accumulated public TCR beta family frequency recognized individuals carrying CMV together with the relevant HLA. What dominated the ex vivo response were HLA-C-restricted CMV-specific TCR beta clonotypes.

This clonotype was detected a few times. Antigen: not known. A single record per CDR3 protein comes from TCRdb applying MiXCR to the reads. The repertoire consists of some 300,000 distinct CDR3 sequences, with roughly 13% occurring once and the leading ten covering around 9%. The sequencing input was PBMCs. The source of this sequence is a human donor in good health (CMV status not recorded). Some clones in this sample may be carry-over from other donors' samples.

The CDR3 protein is CASSLAAWDEQFF. In DNA form, the CDR3 reads TGTGCCAGCAGCTTAGCGGCATGGGATGAGCAGTTCTTC. This chain uses TRBV5-5 with TRBJ2-1; maybe TRBD2 (5 bases). The germline V and J ends were trimmed by 2 bases and 8 bases, with 11 bases remaining between them. Germline V gene lookup returns CDR1 SGHKS and CDR2 YYEKEE (reference sequence). The CDR3 extends over 13 amino acids.